These 22 T cell receptor beta chains were sequenced from one sample in a study of post-analysis software for immune sequencing data. What these receptors recognize is not known. Findings of the study overall: Patients had higher frequencies than controls of about five TRBV segments, including TRBV5-6, TRBV5-1 and TRBV20-1.

Libraries were made from TCR beta cDNA, and they carried unique molecular identifiers. TCRdb ran MiXCR on the PCR reads and lists one entry per CDR3 protein. Counted here are 180,000 or so distinct CDR3 sequences, 29% occurring once; the ten biggest clones make up nearly 3.5%. The source material was blood. The receptors were sampled from a girl aged 2-17 years with multiple sclerosis.

The gene calls are TRBV28 and TRBJ1-4; 7 positions agree with TRBD1. Germline CDR1 reads MDHEN; CDR2 reads SYDVKM. Trimming cost V 6 bases and J 7 bases; bases outside gene matches: 17. The CDR3 has 17 residues. The CDR3 reads CASSLTGDTPVGEKLFF. CDR3 bases: TGTGCCAGCAGCTTAACAGGGGACACCCCGGTCGGTGAAAAACTGTTTTTT.

This clonotype was seen more than once but under ten times. The chain is built from TRBV14 and TRBJ1-4; maybe TRBD1 (5 bases). V was shortened by 3 bases and J by 5 bases, with 16 bases between the two germline ends. The V gene's germline CDR1 is SGHDN and CDR2 FVKESK. The CDR3 is 16 residues long. This chain's CDR3 is CASSHGVTAPNEKLFF. Here the CDR3 DNA reads TGTGCCAGCAGCCACGGGGTGACAGCCCCCAATGAAAAACTGTTTTTT.

The table lists this clonotype with many counts. The J gene is TRBJ2-1, the V gene TRBV9; D might be TRBD2 (6 bases). With 3 bases removed from V and 2 bases from J, the gap between germline ends came to 12 bases. Per germline, CDR1 SGDLS and CDR2 YYNGEE. The CDR3 is 15 amino acids. The CDR3 here is CASSAWGGAYNEQFF. The CDR3 region has the DNA TGTGCCAGCAGCGCCTGGGGAGGCGCCTACAATGAGCAGTTCTTC.

This clonotype was found a few times. DNA for the CDR3: TGTGCCAGCTCACCACAGCAGGACGGGGGGCGAGACGGCTACACCTTC. Its translation is CASSPQQDGGRDGYTF. This sequence joins TRBV18 and TRBJ1-2; tentatively, D is TRBD1 (6 bases). Per germline, CDR1 KGHSH and CDR2 LQKENI. V lost 1 base to trimming and J lost 8 bases, with 20 bases between them. CDR3 size: 16 residues.

Ten or more counts support this clonotype. The chain joins TRBV3-1 to TRBJ2-5; 8 bases fit TRBD1. V lost 1 base, J lost 4 bases, and 2 bases stayed unmatched. Germline CDR1 LGHDT, CDR2 YNNKEL (reference sequence). The CDR3 has 14 residues. This CDR3 reads CASSQGQGLETQYF. In nucleotides, the CDR3 is TGTGCCAGCAGCCAAGGACAGGGGTTAGAGACCCAGTACTTC.

This chain connects TRBV7-2 to TRBJ1-2, with unresolved D. The germline gives CDR1 SGHTA, CDR2 FQGNSA. The CDR3 length is 15 residues. The V end lost 4 bases, the J end lost 0 bases, and 12 bases lay between the germline ends. The CDR3 reads CASSSGRRTNYGYTF. CDR3 nucleotides: TGTGCCAGCAGCTCTGGACGGAGAACTAACTATGGCTACACCTTC.

This clonotype occurred many times. The gene calls are TRBV12-3 or TRBV12-4 and TRBJ2-1; D possibly corresponds to TRBD1 (5 bases). V was pared by 3 bases and J by 3 bases, with 15 bases between. The CDR3 covers 16 residues. In DNA form, the CDR3 reads TGTGCCAGCAGTTTGGACGGACATGTAGGCTACAATGAGCAGTTCTTC. As protein: CASSLDGHVGYNEQFF.

This clonotype was detected only a few times. The chain uses TRBV3-1 and TRBJ2-6; D remains ambiguous. Trimming removed 1 base at V and 0 bases at J, with 7 bases between. Germline V gene sequence: CDR1 LGHDT, CDR2 YNNKEL (reference sequence). The CDR3 contains 16 residues. For the CDR3, the DNA is TGTGCCAGCAGCCAAGTCCGGTACTCTGGGGCCAACGTCCTGACTTTC. Protein sequence: CASSQVRYSGANVLTF.

There are many counts of this clonotype. The rearrangement joins TRBV29-1 to TRBJ1-2, with D maybe TRBD1 (6 bases). CDR3 length: 16 residues. Germline CDR1 SQVTM, CDR2 ANQGSEA. V lost 6 bases and J 4 bases, leaving 24 bases between the germline ends. CDR3 loop: CSVVLPTDSTSYGYTF. As DNA, the CDR3 is TGCAGCGTCGTGTTACCCACGGACAGTACATCCTATGGCTACACCTTC.

The sample holds a few counts of this clonotype. This chain connects TRBV20-1 to TRBJ1-4, with TRBD1 matching over 7 bases. The CDR3 loop spans 13 amino acids. J lost 7 bases, V lost 0 bases, and 2 bases had no gene match. Germline loops: CDR1 DFQATT, CDR2 SNEGSKA (reference sequence). The CDR3 region is CSARDPGGEKLFF. In nucleotides, the CDR3 is TGCAGTGCTAGAGATCCAGGGGGTGAAAAACTGTTTTTT.

Comments on this clonotype: Just one base apart from a much larger clone, this may be a read error. The rearrangement uses TRBV3-1 and TRBJ2-1; D might be TRBD1 (6 bases). The germline V gene has CDR1 LGHDT and CDR2 YNNKEL (reference sequence). Trimming removed 7 bases at V and 0 bases at J, with 16 bases between. This CDR3 spans 16 amino acids. The CDR3 bases are TGTGCCAGCAACCACCCAGGGGATCCCTCCTACAATGAGCAGTTCTTC. This sequence encodes CASNHPGDPSYNEQFF.

This chain's CDR3 is CASSSGRVGTDTQYF. CDR3 DNA: TGCGCCAGCAGCTCGGGTAGGGTGGGGACAGATACGCAGTATTTT. The chain is built from TRBV5-1 and TRBJ2-3; D remains ambiguous. The CDR3 totals 15 residues. Germline lookup yields CDR1 SGHRS and CDR2 YFSETQ. Trimming stripped 3 bases from V and 3 bases from J, with 14 bases between. Full variable domain (remainder filled in from reference TRBV5-1 and TRBJ2-3): KAGVTQTPRYLIKTRGQQVTLSCSPISGHRSVSWYQQTPGQGLQFLFEYFSETQRNKGNFPGRFSGRQFSNSRSEMNVSTLELGDSALYLCASSSGRVGTDTQYFGPGTRLTVL.

This clonotype was detected many times. This chain connects TRBV10-2 to TRBJ1-2; no clear D gene. The V end was cut by 2 bases, the J end by 2 bases, with 6 bases between. The CDR3 extends over 13 amino acids. Germline CDR1 reads WSHSY; CDR2 reads SAAADI. CDR3 amino acids: CASSEGSNYGYTF. As DNA, the CDR3 is TGCGCCAGCAGTGAGGGGTCAAACTATGGCTACACCTTC.

In this sample, this clonotype turned up a few times. J is TRBJ2-6 and V is TRBV25-1, with D perhaps being TRBD1 or TRBD2 (5 bases each). The V gene's germline CDR1 is MGHDK and CDR2 SYGVNS. Trimming took off 4 bases at V and 0 bases at J, with 19 bases between the two ends. The CDR3 sequence is 19 residues long. CDR3 sequence reads: CASSGGWGNLASGANVLTF. CDR3 sequence (DNA): TGTGCCAGCAGTGGCGGGTGGGGGAATCTTGCCTCTGGGGCCAACGTCCTGACTTTC.

This clonotype was counted only a few times. V is TRBV6-2 or TRBV6-3 and J is TRBJ2-3, with D possibly being TRBD1 (6 bases). Trimming pared 2 bases from V and 0 bases from J, leaving 15 bases between. Germline values: CDR1 MNHEY, CDR2 SVGEGT. The CDR3 extends over 17 amino acids. CDR3 DNA: TGTGCCAGCAGTTACGGCCCGGACAGACCTAGCACAGATACGCAGTATTTT. Translated, it gives CASSYGPDRPSTDTQYF.

This clonotype has more than one count but fewer than ten. V usage is TRBV6-1 and J usage is TRBJ1-2, with TRBD1 as a possible D gene (6 bases). The CDR3 loop spans 14 amino acids. CDR1 and CDR2 (germline): MNHNS, SASEGT. Trimming removed 0 bases from V and 8 bases from J, with 13 bases in between. In nucleotides, the CDR3 is TGTGCCAGCAGTGAAGCGGGGCCAGGGGAAGGCTACACCTTC. Amino acid sequence: CASSEAGPGEGYTF.

This clonotype was counted a few times. The chain has TRBV5-6 and TRBJ2-1; 10 bases match TRBD2. The ends lost 2 bases at V and 4 bases at J; junction bases unmatched: 3. The CDR3 runs to 15 residues. The germline CDR1 and CDR2 sequences are SGHDT and YYEEEE. The CDR3 region has the DNA TGTGCCAGCAGCTTCAGCGGGAGGGGGTACAATGAGCAGTTCTTC. As protein: CASSFSGRGYNEQFF.

Ten or more counts support this clonotype. This chain joins TRBV4-1 and TRBJ2-5, with D hard to call. CDR1 and CDR2 from the germline V gene are MGHRA and YSYEKL. Between the trimmed V and J ends, which lost 0 bases and 1 base, there was a span of 6 bases. CDR3 length: 14 amino acids. The CDR3 is CASSQDPIQETQYF. CDR3 coding DNA: TGCGCCAGCAGCCAAGATCCCATCCAAGAGACCCAGTACTTC.

Worth noting for this clonotype: This may be a read error, as it is one base from a much larger clone. The rearrangement links TRBV15 to TRBJ2-3; unclear D gene. The CDR3 consists of 13 residues. Germline CDR1 LNHNV, CDR2 YYDKDF (reference sequence). CDR3 DNA: TGTGTCACCAGCAGCCCTGGCACAGATACGCAGTATTTT. Its protein is CVTSSPGTDTQYF.

This clonotype was observed a handful of times. This chain joins TRBV7-9 and TRBJ1-1; D ambiguous. Germline CDR1 and CDR2: SEHNR and FQNEAQ (reference sequence). The CDR3 spans 14 residues. V was pared by 2 bases and J by 1 base, with 8 bases between. In nucleotides, the CDR3 is TGTGCCAGCAGCTTATTAGTGGAGAACACTGAAGCTTTCTTT. Encoded protein: CASSLLVENTEAFF. Filled out from reference TRBV7-9 and TRBJ1-1, the complete variable domain reads DTGVSQNPRHKITKRGQNVTFRCDPISEHNRLYWYRQTLGQGPEFLTYFQNEAQLEKSRLLSDRFSAERPKGSFSTLEIQRTEQGDSAMYLCASSLLVENTEAFFGQGTRLTVV.

This clonotype was observed a handful of times. The chain carries TRBV12-3 or TRBV12-4 and TRBJ1-1, with TRBD1 matching 9 bases. Unmatched junction bases numbered 6, after V lost 6 bases and J lost 4 bases. This CDR3 has 14 residues. This CDR3 is CASSLQGAITEAFF. DNA for the CDR3: TGTGCCAGCAGCCTACAGGGGGCGATCACTGAAGCTTTCTTT.

The V and J genes are TRBV5-6 and TRBJ1-1, with D tentatively TRBD1 (5 bases). From germline, CDR1 is SGHDT and CDR2 YYEEEE. V lost 2 bases to trimming and J lost 5 bases, with 13 bases between them. The CDR3 runs 14 residues. The CDR3, as DNA: TGTGCCAGCAGCTTTGGCAGGGTTGGTACTGAAGCTTTCTTT. Translated: CASSFGRVGTEAFF. Variable domain in full (rest from reference TRBV5-6 and TRBJ1-1): DAGVTQSPTHLIKTRGQQVTLRCSPKSGHDTVSWYQQALGQGPQFIFQYYEEEERQRGNFPDRFSGHQFPNYSSELNVNALLLGDSALYLCASSFGRVGTEAFFGQGTRLTVV.